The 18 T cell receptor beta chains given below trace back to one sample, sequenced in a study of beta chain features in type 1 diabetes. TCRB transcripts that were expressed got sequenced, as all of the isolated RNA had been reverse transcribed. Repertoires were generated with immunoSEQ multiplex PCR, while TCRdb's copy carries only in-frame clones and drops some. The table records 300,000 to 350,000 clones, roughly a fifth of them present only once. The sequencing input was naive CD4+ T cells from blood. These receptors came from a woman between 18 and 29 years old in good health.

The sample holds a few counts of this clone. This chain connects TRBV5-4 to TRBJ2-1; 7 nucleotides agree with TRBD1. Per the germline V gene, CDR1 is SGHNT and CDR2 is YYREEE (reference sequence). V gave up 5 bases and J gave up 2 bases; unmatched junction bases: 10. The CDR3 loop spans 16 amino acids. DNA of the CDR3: TGTGCCAGCAGTCTCCCCGGGACAGCCACCTACAATGAGCAGTTCTTC. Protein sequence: CASSLPGTATYNEQFF.

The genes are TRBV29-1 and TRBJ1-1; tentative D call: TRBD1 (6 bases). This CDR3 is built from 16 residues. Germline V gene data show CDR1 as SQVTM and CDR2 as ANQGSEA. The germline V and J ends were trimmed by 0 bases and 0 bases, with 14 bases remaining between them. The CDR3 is CSVEDQQGIMNTEAFF. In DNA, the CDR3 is TGCAGCGTTGAAGATCAACAGGGTATTATGAACACTGAAGCTTTCTTT.

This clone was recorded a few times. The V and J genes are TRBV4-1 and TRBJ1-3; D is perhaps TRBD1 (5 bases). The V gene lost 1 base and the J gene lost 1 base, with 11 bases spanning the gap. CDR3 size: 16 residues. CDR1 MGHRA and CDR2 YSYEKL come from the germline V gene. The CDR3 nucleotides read TGCGCCAGCAGCCAAGCTTTCCAGGGATCTGGAAACACCATATATTTT. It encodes CASSQAFQGSGNTIYF.

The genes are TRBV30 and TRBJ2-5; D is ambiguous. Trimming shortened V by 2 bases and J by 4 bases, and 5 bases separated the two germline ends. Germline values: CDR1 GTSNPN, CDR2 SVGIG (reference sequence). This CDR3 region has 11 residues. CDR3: CAWSRSETQYF. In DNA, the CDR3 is TGTGCCTGGAGTCGGTCAGAGACCCAGTACTTC.

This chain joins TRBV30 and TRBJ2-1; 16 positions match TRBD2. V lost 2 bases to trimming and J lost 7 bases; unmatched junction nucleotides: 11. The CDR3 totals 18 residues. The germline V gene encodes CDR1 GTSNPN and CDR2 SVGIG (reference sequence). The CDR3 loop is CAWSREGTSGRAWNEQFF. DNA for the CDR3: TGTGCCTGGAGTCGTGAAGGGACTAGCGGGAGGGCCTGGAATGAGCAGTTCTTC.

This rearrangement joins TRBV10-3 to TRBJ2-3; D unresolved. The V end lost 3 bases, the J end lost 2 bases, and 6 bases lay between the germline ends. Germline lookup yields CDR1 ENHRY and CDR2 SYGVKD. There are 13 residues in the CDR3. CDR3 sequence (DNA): TGTGCCATCAGTGATCTACCCACAGATACGCAGTATTTT. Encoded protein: CAISDLPTDTQYF.

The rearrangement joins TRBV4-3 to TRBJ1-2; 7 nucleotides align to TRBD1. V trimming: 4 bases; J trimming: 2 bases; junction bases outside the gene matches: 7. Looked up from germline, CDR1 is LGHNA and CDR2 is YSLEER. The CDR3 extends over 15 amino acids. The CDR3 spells CASSPGQTRNYGYTF. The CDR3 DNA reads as TGCGCCAGCAGCCCGGGACAGACTCGAAACTATGGCTACACCTTC.

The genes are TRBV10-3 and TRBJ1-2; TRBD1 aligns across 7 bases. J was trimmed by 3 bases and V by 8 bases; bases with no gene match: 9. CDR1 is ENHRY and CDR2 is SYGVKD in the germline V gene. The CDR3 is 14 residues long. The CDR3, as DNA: TGTGCCATCCTATCTTACAGGGGTGACTATGGCTACACCTTC. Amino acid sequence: CAILSYRGDYGYTF.

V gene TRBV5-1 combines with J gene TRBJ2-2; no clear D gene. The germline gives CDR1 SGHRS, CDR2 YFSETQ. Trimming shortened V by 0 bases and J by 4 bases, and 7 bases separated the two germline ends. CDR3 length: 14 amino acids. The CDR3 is CASSLVESTGELFF. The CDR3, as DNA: TGCGCCAGCAGCTTGGTTGAGAGCACCGGGGAGCTGTTTTTT.

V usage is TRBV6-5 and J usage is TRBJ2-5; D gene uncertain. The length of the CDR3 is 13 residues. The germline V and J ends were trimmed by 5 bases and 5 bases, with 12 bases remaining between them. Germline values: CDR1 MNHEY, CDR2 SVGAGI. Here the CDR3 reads CASSPDIDETQYF. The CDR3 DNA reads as TGTGCCAGCAGTCCCGACATCGATGAGACCCAGTACTTC.

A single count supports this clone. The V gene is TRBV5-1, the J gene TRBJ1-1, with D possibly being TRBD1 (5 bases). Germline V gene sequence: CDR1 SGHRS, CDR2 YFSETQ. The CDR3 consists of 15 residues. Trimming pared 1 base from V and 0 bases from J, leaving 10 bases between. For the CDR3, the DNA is TGCGCCAGCAGCTTGATCGCAGGGATGAACACTGAAGCTTTCTTT. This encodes CASSLIAGMNTEAFF.

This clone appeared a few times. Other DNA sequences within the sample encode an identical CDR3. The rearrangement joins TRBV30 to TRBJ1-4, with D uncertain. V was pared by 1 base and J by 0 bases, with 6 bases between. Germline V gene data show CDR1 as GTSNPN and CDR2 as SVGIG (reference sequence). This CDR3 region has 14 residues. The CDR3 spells CAWSGGATNEKLFF. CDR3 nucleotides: TGTGCCTGGAGTGGGGGAGCAACTAATGAAAAACTGTTTTTT.

The CDR3 here is CSVVSSGRGNEQFF. The DNA of the CDR3 is TGCAGCGTTGTAAGTAGCGGGAGAGGGAATGAGCAGTTCTTC. This chain joins TRBV29-1 and TRBJ2-1, with 9 bases aligning to TRBD2. The CDR3 spans 14 residues. With 4 bases clipped from V and 7 bases from J, the junction kept 8 bases outside the gene matches. Germline V lookup: CDR1 SQVTM, CDR2 ANQGSEA.

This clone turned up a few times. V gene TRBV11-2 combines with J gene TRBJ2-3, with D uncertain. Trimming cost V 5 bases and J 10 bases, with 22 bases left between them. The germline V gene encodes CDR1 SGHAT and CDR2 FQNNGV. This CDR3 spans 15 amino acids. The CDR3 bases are TGTGCCAGCAGCCAACTATCCGGGTCTTCCCATCCGCAGTATTTT. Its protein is CASSQLSGSSHPQYF.

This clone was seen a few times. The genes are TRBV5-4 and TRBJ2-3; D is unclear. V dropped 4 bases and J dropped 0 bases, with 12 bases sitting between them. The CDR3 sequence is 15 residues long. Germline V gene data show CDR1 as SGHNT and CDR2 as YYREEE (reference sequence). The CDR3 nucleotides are TGTGCCAGCAGCAACGGCGGCTATAGCACAGATACGCAGTATTTT. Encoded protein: CASSNGGYSTDTQYF.

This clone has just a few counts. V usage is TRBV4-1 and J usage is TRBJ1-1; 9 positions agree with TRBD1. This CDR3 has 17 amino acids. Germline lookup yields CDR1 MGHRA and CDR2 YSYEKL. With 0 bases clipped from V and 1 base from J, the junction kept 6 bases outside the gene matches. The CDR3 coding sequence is TGCGCCAGCAGCCAAGAATACGGGACAGGGACGAACACTGAAGCTTTCTTT. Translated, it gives CASSQEYGTGTNTEAFF.

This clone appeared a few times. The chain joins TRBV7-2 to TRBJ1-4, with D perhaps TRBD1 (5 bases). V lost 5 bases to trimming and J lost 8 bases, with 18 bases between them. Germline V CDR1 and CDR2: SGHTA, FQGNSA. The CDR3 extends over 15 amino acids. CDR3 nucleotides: TGTGCCAGCAGCGGGGGGGGTGCGGGTAAAGAAAAACTGTTTTTT. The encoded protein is CASSGGGAGKEKLFF. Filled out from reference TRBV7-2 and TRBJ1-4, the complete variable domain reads GAGVSQSPSNKVTEKGKDVELRCDPISGHTALYWYRQSLGQGLEFLIYFQGNSAPDKSGLPSDRFSAERTGGSVSTLTIQRTQQEDSAVYLCASSGGGAGKEKLFFGSGTQLSVL.

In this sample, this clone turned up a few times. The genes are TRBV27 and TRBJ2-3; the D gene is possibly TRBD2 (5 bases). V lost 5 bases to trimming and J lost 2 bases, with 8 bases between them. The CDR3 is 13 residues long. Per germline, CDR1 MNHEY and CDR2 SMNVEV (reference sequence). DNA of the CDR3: TGTGCCAGCAGTAGAGCGGACACAGATACGCAGTATTTT. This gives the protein CASSRADTDTQYF.